Described below is a single T cell receptor (beta chain) sequence and its context. The data derive from a study of blood T cell repertoires in COVID-19. Study-wide context: The origin of the acute and convalescent COVID-19 samples was the United States, Italy and Spain.

Only in-frame clones appear in the TCRdb table, and some are missing; sequencing was by immunoSEQ multiplex PCR. The table records about 270,000 clones, about four fifths of them present only once. The sequencing sample was made of peripheral blood. The sequence came from a woman in her fifties or sixties with active or convalescent COVID-19.

CDR3 DNA sequence: TGCGCCAGCAGCCTCGAGCGGGGGGGTCAATCAGATACGCAGTATTTT. As protein: CASSLERGGQSDTQYF. The chain uses TRBV5-1 and TRBJ2-3, with TRBD2 matching over 10 bases. Germline V gives CDR1 SGHRS, CDR2 YFSETQ. CDR3 length: 16 amino acids. After removal of 4 bases from V and 4 bases from J, the junction contained 9 bases not matched to a gene.